These T cell receptor beta chains were read from a single sample in a study of beta chain features in type 1 diabetes. Sequencing was performed with immunoSEQ multiplex PCR; in TCRdb, only in-frame clones are kept and a portion is missing. The data contain about 900,000 clones, around a sixth of them singletons. What was sequenced was naive CD4+ T cells from blood. These receptors were collected from a woman aged 18-29 years in good health. Both conserved end residues are part of each CDR3. The order of the fields is D gene, clone size, J gene, V gene, CDR3 DNA, CDR3 protein. A D gene is named only where the DNA matches it firmly. Size tells how often a clone was seen (once, few, many) or the class of an expanded clone, and some rows leave it out.

d_call: .; clone_size: .; j_call: TRBJ2-4; v_call: TRBV19; cdr3_nt: TGTGCCAGTAGTATAGTCGGTAGCCAAAACATTCAGTACTTC; cdr3_aa: CASSIVGSQNIQYF
d_call: .; clone_size: few; j_call: TRBJ1-3; v_call: TRBV15; cdr3_nt: TGTGCCACCAGCAGAGTCGGTTATACAGGGTCAGGAAACACCATATATTTT; cdr3_aa: CATSRVGYTGSGNTIYF
d_call: TRBD1; clone_size: once; j_call: TRBJ1-2; v_call: TRBV7-8; cdr3_nt: TGTGCCAGCAGCCTACAGGGGGCTAACTATGGCTACACCTTC; cdr3_aa: CASSLQGANYGYTF
d_call: TRBD2; clone_size: .; j_call: TRBJ2-7; v_call: TRBV6-1; cdr3_nt: TGTGCCAGCAGTGGCTCGGCTAGCGGGGACTACGAGCAGTACTTC; cdr3_aa: CASSGSASGDYEQYF
d_call: .; clone_size: .; j_call: TRBJ1-3; v_call: TRBV4-3; cdr3_nt: TGCGCCAGCAGCCTCTCTGGGGAAAACTCTGGAAACACCATATATTTT; cdr3_aa: CASSLSGENSGNTIYF
d_call: .; clone_size: few; j_call: TRBJ2-5; v_call: TRBV7-8; cdr3_nt: TGTGCCAGCAGCTCCGGATATTATGGACAAGAGACCCAGTACTTC; cdr3_aa: CASSSGYYGQETQYF
d_call: TRBD2; clone_size: few; j_call: TRBJ2-7; v_call: TRBV7-9; cdr3_nt: TGTGCCAGCAGCTTATGGGGCGGGAGCGGGTACGAGCAGTACTTC; cdr3_aa: CASSLWGGSGYEQYF
d_call: .; clone_size: few; j_call: TRBJ2-1; v_call: TRBV20-1; cdr3_nt: TGCAGTTCCCCGGAGCTGAATGAGCAGTTCTTC; cdr3_aa: CSSPELNEQFF
d_call: .; clone_size: few; j_call: TRBJ2-3; v_call: TRBV27; cdr3_nt: TGTGCCAGCAGTCCAAACGGACAGACTACAGATACGCAGTATTTT; cdr3_aa: CASSPNGQTTDTQYF
d_call: .; clone_size: .; j_call: TRBJ2-5; v_call: TRBV11-2; cdr3_nt: TGTGCCAGCAGCCCTACCGGTCTAGGGGCTTGGGAGACCCAGTACTTC; cdr3_aa: CASSPTGLGAWETQYF
d_call: TRBD2; clone_size: .; j_call: TRBJ2-7; v_call: TRBV7-2; cdr3_nt: TGTGCCAGCAGCCTAGATAGCGGGACCTTCTCCTACGAGCAGTACTTC; cdr3_aa: CASSLDSGTFSYEQYF
d_call: .; clone_size: .; j_call: TRBJ2-2; v_call: TRBV6-5; cdr3_nt: TGTGCCAGCAGCACAGGGAGCTACGGGGAGCTGTTTTTT; cdr3_aa: CASSTGSYGELFF
d_call: TRBD1; clone_size: few; j_call: TRBJ2-1; v_call: TRBV5-1; cdr3_nt: TGCGCCAGCAGCTTGGTAGTACGCAGGGGGTCCTACAATGAGCAGTTCTTC; cdr3_aa: CASSLVVRRGSYNEQFF
d_call: .; clone_size: .; j_call: TRBJ2-7; v_call: TRBV2; cdr3_nt: TGTGCCAGCACCGGCCTGAGGGACGGCACCTACGAGCAGTACTTC; cdr3_aa: CASTGLRDGTYEQYF
d_call: .; clone_size: once; j_call: TRBJ2-7; v_call: TRBV28; cdr3_nt: TGTGCCAGCAGGCGGGGAACCGGGACATCCTCCTACGAGCAGTACTTC; cdr3_aa: CASRRGTGTSSYEQYF
d_call: .; clone_size: few; j_call: TRBJ2-7; v_call: TRBV27; cdr3_nt: TGTGCCAGCAGTTTTGGGGCAAGGGAGGTGTACTTC; cdr3_aa: CASSFGAREVYF
d_call: .; clone_size: few; j_call: TRBJ2-3; v_call: TRBV6-5; cdr3_nt: TGTGCCAGCGCCTCTAGCACAGATACGCAGTATTTT; cdr3_aa: CASASSTDTQYF
d_call: .; clone_size: few; j_call: TRBJ2-2; v_call: TRBV18; cdr3_nt: TGTGCCAGCTCACCGTTATTGAGAGCGAACACCGGGGAGCTGTTTTTT; cdr3_aa: CASSPLLRANTGELFF
d_call: TRBD1; clone_size: .; j_call: TRBJ1-4; v_call: TRBV2; cdr3_nt: TGTGCCAGCAGTGTCTCCTCCGGGACAGGGTTGAAAAAACTGTTTTTT; cdr3_aa: CASSVSSGTGLKKLFF
d_call: TRBD2; clone_size: few; j_call: TRBJ2-5; v_call: TRBV7-9; cdr3_nt: TGTGCCAGCAGCTCCGACCACGGGAGGGGGGAGACCCAGTACTTC; cdr3_aa: CASSSDHGRGETQYF
d_call: TRBD2; clone_size: few; j_call: TRBJ2-1; v_call: TRBV4-3; cdr3_nt: TGCGCCAGCAGCCAAGGACTAGCGGGAGTGCCTGAGCAGTTCTTC; cdr3_aa: CASSQGLAGVPEQFF
d_call: TRBD1; clone_size: .; j_call: TRBJ2-1; v_call: TRBV5-1; cdr3_nt: TGCGCCAGCAACCGCGGACAGGCCTACAATGAGCAGTTCTTC; cdr3_aa: CASNRGQAYNEQFF
d_call: .; clone_size: few; j_call: TRBJ2-7; v_call: TRBV4-2; cdr3_nt: TGTGCCAGCAGCGAAAACCGGGACCGGATCTACGAGCAGTACTTC; cdr3_aa: CASSENRDRIYEQYF
d_call: .; clone_size: .; j_call: TRBJ2-4; v_call: TRBV7-9; cdr3_nt: TGTGCCAGCAGGGGGCCCCGGGGAAACATTCAGTACTTC; cdr3_aa: CASRGPRGNIQYF
d_call: .; clone_size: few; j_call: TRBJ1-2; v_call: TRBV6-6; cdr3_nt: TGTGCCAGCGAATTCCCTCCAGTCTATGGCTACACCTTC; cdr3_aa: CASEFPPVYGYTF
d_call: TRBD2; clone_size: few; j_call: TRBJ2-3; v_call: TRBV7-2; cdr3_nt: TGTGCCAGCGGAACGGGAGGGCCGGATACGCAGTATTTT; cdr3_aa: CASGTGGPDTQYF
d_call: TRBD2; clone_size: .; j_call: TRBJ2-7; v_call: TRBV10-2; cdr3_nt: TGCGCCAGCAGGGCTAGCGGGAGCTACGAGCAGTACTTC; cdr3_aa: CASRASGSYEQYF
d_call: TRBD2; clone_size: .; j_call: TRBJ2-3; v_call: TRBV7-9; cdr3_nt: TGTGCCAGCAGCGGAACTAGCGGGGTAACAGATACGCAGTATTTT; cdr3_aa: CASSGTSGVTDTQYF
d_call: .; clone_size: .; j_call: TRBJ2-7; v_call: TRBV4-3; cdr3_nt: TGCGCCAGCAGCCACGAAGAGGGGTACGAGCAGTACTTC; cdr3_aa: CASSHEEGYEQYF
d_call: .; clone_size: few; j_call: TRBJ1-2; v_call: TRBV7-9; cdr3_nt: TGTGCCAGCAGCTTAATCCCCCGGCAGGGTATTAACTATGGCTACACCTTC; cdr3_aa: CASSLIPRQGINYGYTF
d_call: .; clone_size: few; j_call: TRBJ2-1; v_call: TRBV5-1; cdr3_nt: TGCGCCAGCAGCTGGGGCTCTCGGCAGTTCTTC; cdr3_aa: CASSWGSRQFF
d_call: .; clone_size: .; j_call: TRBJ1-2; v_call: TRBV7-2; cdr3_nt: TGTGCCAGCAGCTTAGGGCTACCCAGGGACTATGGCTACACCTTC; cdr3_aa: CASSLGLPRDYGYTF
d_call: .; clone_size: .; j_call: TRBJ2-7; v_call: TRBV28; cdr3_nt: TGTGCCAGCAAAACAGGTAGCTCCTACGAGCAGTACTTC; cdr3_aa: CASKTGSSYEQYF
d_call: .; clone_size: .; j_call: TRBJ2-5; v_call: TRBV7-2; cdr3_nt: TGTGCCAGCAGAAGGACCACGCAAGAGACCCAGTACTTC; cdr3_aa: CASRRTTQETQYF
d_call: TRBD2; clone_size: .; j_call: TRBJ2-3; v_call: TRBV11-2; cdr3_nt: TGTGCCAGCAGCTCCACACGACTAGCGGGAGTAACAGATACGCAGTATTTT; cdr3_aa: CASSSTRLAGVTDTQYF
d_call: TRBD1; clone_size: few; j_call: TRBJ1-2; v_call: TRBV2; cdr3_nt: TGTGCCAGCAGTTGGGACAGGGTGCAAAACTATGGCTACACCTTC; cdr3_aa: CASSWDRVQNYGYTF
d_call: .; clone_size: once; j_call: TRBJ2-5; v_call: TRBV21-1; cdr3_nt: TGCGAAAGGAGAGAGACCCAGTACTTC; cdr3_aa: CERRETQYF
d_call: .; clone_size: .; j_call: TRBJ2-3; v_call: TRBV28; cdr3_nt: TGTGCCACCGAGGGGCGCTCGGATACGCAGTATTTT; cdr3_aa: CATEGRSDTQYF
d_call: .; clone_size: few; j_call: TRBJ2-2; v_call: TRBV7-9; cdr3_nt: TGTGCCAGCAGCTTAAACACCGGGGAGCTGTTTTTT; cdr3_aa: CASSLNTGELFF
d_call: TRBD2; clone_size: .; j_call: TRBJ2-7; v_call: TRBV6-5; cdr3_nt: TGTGCCAGCAGGTCCAGCGGGAGCGGGCTCTACGAGCAGTACTTC; cdr3_aa: CASRSSGSGLYEQYF
d_call: TRBD1; clone_size: .; j_call: TRBJ2-7; v_call: TRBV29-1; cdr3_nt: TGCAGCGCAAAACAGGGGCCGGATTACGAGCAGTACTTC; cdr3_aa: CSAKQGPDYEQYF
d_call: .; clone_size: few; j_call: TRBJ2-1; v_call: TRBV28; cdr3_nt: TGTGCCAGCAGAGAGCGGAACAATGAGCAGTTCTTC; cdr3_aa: CASRERNNEQFF
d_call: .; clone_size: few; j_call: TRBJ2-7; v_call: TRBV28; cdr3_nt: TGTGCCAGCAGTTTAACGGGACCAAACGAGCAGTACTTC; cdr3_aa: CASSLTGPNEQYF
d_call: TRBD1; clone_size: few; j_call: TRBJ1-5; v_call: TRBV27; cdr3_nt: TGTGCCAGCAGTTTATCCTCCCGGGACAGGGACAATCAGCCCCAGCATTTT; cdr3_aa: CASSLSSRDRDNQPQHF
d_call: TRBD1; clone_size: few; j_call: TRBJ1-2; v_call: TRBV19; cdr3_nt: TGTGCCAGTAGCCGGACAGGGGTCGACTATGGCTACACCTTC; cdr3_aa: CASSRTGVDYGYTF
d_call: .; clone_size: .; j_call: TRBJ2-5; v_call: TRBV27; cdr3_nt: TGTGCCAGCAGGGCCGCCGTGGGGACCCTCCAAGAGACCCAGTACTTC; cdr3_aa: CASRAAVGTLQETQYF
d_call: .; clone_size: .; j_call: TRBJ1-1; v_call: TRBV6-6; cdr3_nt: TGTGCCAGCAGCGCGAGCATAGGGGGCACTGAAGCTTTCTTT; cdr3_aa: CASSASIGGTEAFF
d_call: .; clone_size: .; j_call: TRBJ2-3; v_call: TRBV7-3; cdr3_nt: TGTGCCAGCAGTCTGGGGCTAGGTAGGGGCACAGATACGCAGTATTTT; cdr3_aa: CASSLGLGRGTDTQYF
d_call: TRBD2; clone_size: few; j_call: TRBJ2-1; v_call: TRBV9; cdr3_nt: TGTGCCAGCAGCGTAGGGGGAGGGAGCTTTAGTGAGCAGTTCTTC; cdr3_aa: CASSVGGGSFSEQFF
d_call: .; clone_size: .; j_call: TRBJ2-5; v_call: TRBV19; cdr3_nt: TGTGCCACAGCTGGGACACATCAAGAGACCCAGTACTTC; cdr3_aa: CATAGTHQETQYF
d_call: .; clone_size: .; j_call: TRBJ2-2; v_call: TRBV7-6; cdr3_nt: TGTGCCAGCAGCTTAGGGACGAACACCGGGGAGCTGTTTTTT; cdr3_aa: CASSLGTNTGELFF
d_call: .; clone_size: .; j_call: TRBJ2-5; v_call: TRBV19; cdr3_nt: TGTGCCAGTAGAAATACAGCGAGAGAGACCCAGTACTTC; cdr3_aa: CASRNTARETQYF
d_call: .; clone_size: .; j_call: TRBJ1-2; v_call: TRBV4-1; cdr3_nt: TGCGCCAGCAGCCAAGACCCATCGACCTATGGCTACACCTTC; cdr3_aa: CASSQDPSTYGYTF
d_call: .; clone_size: .; j_call: TRBJ2-7; v_call: TRBV21-1; cdr3_nt: TGTGCCAGCAGCAAAGGCACCGGGACTCCCTACGAGCAGTACTTC; cdr3_aa: CASSKGTGTPYEQYF
d_call: TRBD1; clone_size: .; j_call: TRBJ1-1; v_call: TRBV27; cdr3_nt: TGTGCCAGCAGTTTAGAGGGGGCCTCGGAAGCTTTCTTT; cdr3_aa: CASSLEGASEAFF